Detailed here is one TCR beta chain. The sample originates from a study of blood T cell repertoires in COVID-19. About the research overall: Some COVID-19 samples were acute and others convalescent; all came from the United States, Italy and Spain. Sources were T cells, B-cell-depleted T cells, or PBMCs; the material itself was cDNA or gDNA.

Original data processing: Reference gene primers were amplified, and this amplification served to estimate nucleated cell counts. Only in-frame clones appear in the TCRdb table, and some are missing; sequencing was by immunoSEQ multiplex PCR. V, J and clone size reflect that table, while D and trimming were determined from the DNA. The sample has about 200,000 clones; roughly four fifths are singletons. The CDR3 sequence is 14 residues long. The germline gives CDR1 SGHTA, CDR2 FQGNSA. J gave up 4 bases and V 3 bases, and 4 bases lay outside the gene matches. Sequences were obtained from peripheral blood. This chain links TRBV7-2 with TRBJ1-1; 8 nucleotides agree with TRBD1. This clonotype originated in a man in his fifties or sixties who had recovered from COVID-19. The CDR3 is CASSFRTGGTEAFF. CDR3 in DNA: TGTGCCAGCAGCTTCCGAACAGGGGGCACTGAAGCTTTCTTT.